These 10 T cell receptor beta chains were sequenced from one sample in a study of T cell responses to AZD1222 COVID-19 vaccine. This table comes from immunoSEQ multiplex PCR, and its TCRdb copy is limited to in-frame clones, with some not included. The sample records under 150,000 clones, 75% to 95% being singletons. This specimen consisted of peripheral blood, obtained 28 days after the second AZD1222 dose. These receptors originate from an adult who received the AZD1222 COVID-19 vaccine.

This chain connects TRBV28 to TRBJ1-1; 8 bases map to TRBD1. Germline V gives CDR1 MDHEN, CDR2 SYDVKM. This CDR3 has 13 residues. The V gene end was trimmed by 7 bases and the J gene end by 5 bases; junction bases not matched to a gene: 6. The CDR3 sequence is CASNRGGGTEAFF. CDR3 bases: TGTGCCAGCAACAGGGGGGGTGGGACTGAAGCTTTCTTT.

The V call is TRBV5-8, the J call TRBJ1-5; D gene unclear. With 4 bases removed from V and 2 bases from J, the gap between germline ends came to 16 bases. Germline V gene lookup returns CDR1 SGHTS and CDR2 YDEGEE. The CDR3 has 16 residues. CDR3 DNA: TGTGCCAGCAGCCCCGGTCGGCCGGCGCGCAATCAGCCCCAGCATTTT. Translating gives CASSPGRPARNQPQHF.

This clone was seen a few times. The CDR3 region has the DNA TGTGCCAGCAGCCGACCGGTCCGACAGCAGACATACTATGGCTACACCTTC. Amino acids: CASSRPVRQQTYYGYTF. The rearrangement joins TRBV4-2 to TRBJ1-2, with a tentative D call TRBD1 (5 bases). V lost 4 bases to trimming and J lost 3 bases, with 21 bases between them. The CDR3 loop spans 17 amino acids. Germline values: CDR1 LGHNA, CDR2 YNFKEQ.

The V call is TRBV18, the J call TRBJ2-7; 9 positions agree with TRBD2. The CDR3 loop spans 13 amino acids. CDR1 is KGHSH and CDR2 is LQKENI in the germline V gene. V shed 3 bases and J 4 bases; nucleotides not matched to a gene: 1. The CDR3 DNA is TGTGCCAGCTCACCGGGACTAGCATACGAGCAGTACGTC. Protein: CASSPGLAYEQYV.

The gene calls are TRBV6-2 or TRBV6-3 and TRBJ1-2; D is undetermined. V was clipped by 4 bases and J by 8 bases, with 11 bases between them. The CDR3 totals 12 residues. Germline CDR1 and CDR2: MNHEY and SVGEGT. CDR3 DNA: TGTGCCAGCAGTTCCCAAGCTCGCGGCTACACCTTC. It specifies CASSSQARGYTF.

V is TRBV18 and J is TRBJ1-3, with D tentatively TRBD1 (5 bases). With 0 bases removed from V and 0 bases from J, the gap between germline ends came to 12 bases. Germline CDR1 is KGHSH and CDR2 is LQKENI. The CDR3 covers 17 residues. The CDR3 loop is CASSPPGAGDSGNTIYF. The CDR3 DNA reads TGTGCCAGCTCACCACCGGGAGCGGGGGACTCTGGAAACACCATATATTTT.

CDR3 in amino acids: CASSLWTRLGYGYTF. CDR3 DNA sequence: TGCGCCAGCAGCCTCTGGACCAGGCTAGGGTATGGCTACACCTTC. The chain is built from TRBV4-3 and TRBJ1-2; D gene uncertain. Germline assignment: CDR1 LGHNA and CDR2 YSLEER. The CDR3 contains 15 residues. The V end was cut by 4 bases, the J end by 5 bases, with 17 bases between.

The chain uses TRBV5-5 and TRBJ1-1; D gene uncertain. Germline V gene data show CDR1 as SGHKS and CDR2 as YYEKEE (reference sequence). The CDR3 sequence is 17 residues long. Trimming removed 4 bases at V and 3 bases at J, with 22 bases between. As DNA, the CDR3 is TGTGCCAGCAGCCCAACCTCGGCGGTCTATCAGGACACTGAAGCTTTCTTT. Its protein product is CASSPTSAVYQDTEAFF.

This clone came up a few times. This CDR3 is CASSLEVETQYF. The CDR3 DNA sequence: TGTGCCAGCAGCTTAGAAGTAGAGACCCAGTACTTC. V is TRBV11-3 and J is TRBJ2-5; the D is unclear. Germline lookup yields CDR1 SGHNT and CDR2 YENEEA. This CDR3 region has 12 residues. V dropped 0 bases and J dropped 4 bases, with 3 bases sitting between them.

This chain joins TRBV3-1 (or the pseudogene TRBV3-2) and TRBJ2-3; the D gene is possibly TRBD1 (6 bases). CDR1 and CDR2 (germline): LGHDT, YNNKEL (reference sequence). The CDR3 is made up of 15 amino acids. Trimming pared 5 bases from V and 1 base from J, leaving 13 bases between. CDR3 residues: CASSTDRLGTDTQYF. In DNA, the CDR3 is TGTGCCAGCAGCACTGACAGGCTCGGCACAGATACGCAGTATTTT.